This T cell receptor beta chain was sequenced in a study of vaccination and CD4 T cells after COVID-19. Across the study: Six male and four female convalescents took part, two of them Hispanic. Participants, all vaccine recipients, received two doses of either BNT162b2 or mRNA-1273.

Germline V CDR1 and CDR2: MDHEN, SYDVKM. The CDR3 spans 14 residues. Trimming took off 6 bases at V and 0 bases at J, with 12 bases between the two ends. A note on this clonotype: Its antigen is unknown.

Cultured CD4+ T-cell DNA underwent Oncomine TCR Beta short-read sequencing. TCRdb reprocessed the PCR reads with MiXCR, giving one entry per CDR3 protein. The profile shows approximately 15,000 distinct CDR3 sequences, approximately 50% of them singletons. Study-level findings and limits: Within the convalescent patients, spike mono-reactivity was found in 304 of 307 vaccine-specific clones.

The treatment: approximately 10-day PBMC culture with coronavirus spike peptide pools or control peptides (ViraFEST assay). TCR sequencing followed the expansion of antigen-specific T cells with peptide pools in ViraFEST. This chain links TRBV28 with TRBJ2-7; maybe TRBD1 (5 bases). Sequenced sample: CD4+ T cells from blood, cultured in vitro. The sequence came from a human donor who had recovered from COVID-19. The CDR3 DNA sequence: TGTGCCAGCAGACCTGACAGAAGCTCCTACGAGCAGTACTTC. This codes for CASRPDRSSYEQYF.